This T cell receptor beta chain is from a study of blood T cell repertoires in COVID-19 (dated by TCRdb to the early 2020s). About the full investigation: Collaborator samples came from the United States, Italy and Spain and covered acute and convalescent phases of COVID-19. The prospective study material was composed of cDNA or gDNA derived from T cells, B-cell-depleted T cells, or PBMCs. The dataset comprised deeply sampled blood TCRbeta repertoires from subjects exposed to, actively infected with, or recovered from COVID-19. The repertoires were released in a freely available public database intended as a resource for research on the immune response to SARS-CoV-2. The samples were drawn from two sources: the first 160 participants of the ongoing ImmuneRACE study, and fewer than 1,500 subjects contributed by 6 global collaborators. The sample metadata nearly always contained a de-identified subject ID, COVID-19 status, age in years and sex. Where available, HLA class I and class II types were taken from metadata supplied by the sample provider and were not determined by assay-based typing. Study-level results and caveats: How much clinical and demographic metadata was included differed by source and by participant, and the metadata was provided uncurated.

TCRbeta CDR3 regions were amplified from genomic DNA using the immunoSEQ Assay, a bias-controlled multiplex PCR. Processing in the source paper ran as follows. Within the assay, amplification of reference gene primers was used to estimate how many nucleated cells each sample contained. To quantify the absolute abundance of each unique TCRbeta CDR3 rearrangement, sequence reads were collapsed and filtered. Productive Simpson clonality was computed per sample as the square root of Simpson's diversity index over productive rearrangements. In TCRdb, the immuneACCESS table is reduced to in-frame sequences with V and J assigned. These tables do not hold every clone; where another copy was compared, an unresolved V gene accounts for under half, and the others remain unexplained. V, J and clone size are taken as reported in that table, and D and trimming were inferred from the DNA itself. This sample holds roughly 220,000 clones; roughly 90% were observed only once. The top ten hold over 13% of the sample.

Enrolling through a virtual design, the prospective study's participants ranged in age from roughly 18 to 90 years and lived across about two dozen United States geographic areas. Cohort assignment in the prospective study relied on participant-reported clinical history from a screening survey and a study questionnaire. Exposed participants had been in contact with someone with a PCR-confirmed or clinician-diagnosed COVID-19 case within 2 weeks of study entry. In the prospective study, mobile phlebotomists collected whole blood, serum and a nasopharyngeal or oropharyngeal swab from each participant. Prospective study participants could optionally give additional blood draws and questionnaires over an approximately two-month period. Before DNA extraction, prospective study blood samples were shipped either frozen or at room temperature. Trimming at the junction amounts to 6 bases on V and 0 bases on J, and the germline ends lie 20 bases apart. Counted from cysteine to phenylalanine, this CDR3 has 17 amino acids. Only the CDR3 portion is preserved as DNA: 51 bases, with reading frame beginning at the first base. The germline V gene yields LGHNA for CDR1 and YNFKEQ for CDR2.

Details on this clone: The antigen it binds to is not known. No base qualities exist here, and no much larger clone lies one base off it.

The sequence links TRBV4-2 to TRBJ1-2, with the D gene not clear enough to name. Sequencing used PBMCs or T cells enriched from blood (not recorded which). The source is a young man who had been exposed to COVID-19. Here is the DNA: TGTGCCAGCAGTCCAGAGGAAGGCAGTCAAGCTAACTATGGCTACACCTTC. This codes for CASSPEEGSQANYGYTF.